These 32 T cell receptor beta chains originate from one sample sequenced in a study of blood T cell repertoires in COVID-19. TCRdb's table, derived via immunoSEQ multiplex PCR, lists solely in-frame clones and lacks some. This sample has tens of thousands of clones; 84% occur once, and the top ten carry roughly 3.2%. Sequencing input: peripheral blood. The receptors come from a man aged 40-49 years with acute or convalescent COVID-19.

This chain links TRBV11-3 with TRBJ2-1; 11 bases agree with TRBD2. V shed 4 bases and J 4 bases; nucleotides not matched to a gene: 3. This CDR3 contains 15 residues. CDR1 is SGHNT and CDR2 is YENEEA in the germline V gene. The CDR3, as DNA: TGTGCCAGCAGCTCCACTAGCGGGGGTTACAATGAGCAGTTCTTC. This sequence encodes CASSSTSGGYNEQFF.

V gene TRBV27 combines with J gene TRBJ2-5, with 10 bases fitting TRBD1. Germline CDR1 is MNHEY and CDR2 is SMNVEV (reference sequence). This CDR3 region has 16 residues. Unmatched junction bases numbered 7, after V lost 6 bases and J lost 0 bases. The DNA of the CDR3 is TGTGCCAGCAGCTACCGGACAGGGGGATACCAAGAGACCCAGTACTTC. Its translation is CASSYRTGGYQETQYF.

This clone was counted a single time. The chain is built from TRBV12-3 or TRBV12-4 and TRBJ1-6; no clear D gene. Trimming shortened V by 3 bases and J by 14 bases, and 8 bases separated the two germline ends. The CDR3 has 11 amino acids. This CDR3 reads CASSFGLALHF. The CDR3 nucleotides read TGTGCCAGCAGTTTCGGGTTAGCCCTCCACTTT.

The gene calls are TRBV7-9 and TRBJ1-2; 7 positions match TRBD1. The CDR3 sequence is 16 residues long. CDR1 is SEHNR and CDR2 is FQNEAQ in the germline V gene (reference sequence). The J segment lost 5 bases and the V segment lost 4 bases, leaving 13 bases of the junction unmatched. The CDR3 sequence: CASSYPPGTADYGYTF. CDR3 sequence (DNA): TGTGCCAGCAGCTACCCTCCGGGGACAGCAGATTATGGCTACACCTTC.

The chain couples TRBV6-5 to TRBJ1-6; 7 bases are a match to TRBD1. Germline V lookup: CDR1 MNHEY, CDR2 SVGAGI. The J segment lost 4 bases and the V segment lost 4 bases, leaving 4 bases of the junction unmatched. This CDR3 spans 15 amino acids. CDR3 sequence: CASSSRDSYNSPLHF. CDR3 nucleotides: TGTGCCAGCAGTTCCCGGGACAGTTATAATTCACCCCTCCACTTT.

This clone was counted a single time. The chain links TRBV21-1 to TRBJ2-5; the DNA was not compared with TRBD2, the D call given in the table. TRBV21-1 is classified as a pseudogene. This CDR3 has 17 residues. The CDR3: CASSKGAGEGPQETQYF. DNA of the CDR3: TGTGCCAGCAGCAAAGGGGCGGGAGAGGGACCACAAGAGACCCAGTACTTC.

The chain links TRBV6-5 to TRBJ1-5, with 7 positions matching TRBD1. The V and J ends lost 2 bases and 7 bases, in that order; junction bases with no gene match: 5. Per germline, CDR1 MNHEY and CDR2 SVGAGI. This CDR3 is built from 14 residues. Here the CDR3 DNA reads TGTGCCAGCAGTTACCAGGGGGGACAACAGCCCCAGCATTTT. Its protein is CASSYQGGQQPQHF.

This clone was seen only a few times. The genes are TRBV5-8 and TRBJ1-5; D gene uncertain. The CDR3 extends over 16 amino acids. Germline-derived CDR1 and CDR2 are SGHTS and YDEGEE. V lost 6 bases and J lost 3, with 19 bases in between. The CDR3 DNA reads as TGTGCCAGCACCGCTCCGGGAGCTTGGTCCAATCAGCCCCAGCATTTT. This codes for CASTAPGAWSNQPQHF. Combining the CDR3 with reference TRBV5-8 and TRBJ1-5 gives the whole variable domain EAGVTQSPTHLIKTRGQQATLRCSPISGHTSVYWYQQALGLGLQFLLWYDEGEERNRGNFPPRFSGRQFPNYSSELNVNALELEDSALYLCASTAPGAWSNQPQHFGDGTRLSIL.

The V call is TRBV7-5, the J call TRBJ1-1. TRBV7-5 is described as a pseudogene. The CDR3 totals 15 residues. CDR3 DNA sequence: TGTGCCAGAAGCTTAGAGGCAGCTGGAGGCACTGAAGCTTTCTTT. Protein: CARSLEAAGGTEAFF.

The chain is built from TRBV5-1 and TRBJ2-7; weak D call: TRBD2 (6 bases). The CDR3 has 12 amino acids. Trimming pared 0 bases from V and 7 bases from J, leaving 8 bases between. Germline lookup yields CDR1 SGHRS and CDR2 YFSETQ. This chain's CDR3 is CASSLGEEEQYF. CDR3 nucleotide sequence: TGCGCCAGCAGCTTGGGGGAGGAAGAGCAGTACTTC.

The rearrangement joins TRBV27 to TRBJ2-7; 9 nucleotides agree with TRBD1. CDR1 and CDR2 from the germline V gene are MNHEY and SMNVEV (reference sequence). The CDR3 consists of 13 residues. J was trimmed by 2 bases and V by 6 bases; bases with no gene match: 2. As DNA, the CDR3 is TGTGCCAGCAGGGACAGGGGTCCCTACGAGCAGTACTTC. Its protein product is CASRDRGPYEQYF.

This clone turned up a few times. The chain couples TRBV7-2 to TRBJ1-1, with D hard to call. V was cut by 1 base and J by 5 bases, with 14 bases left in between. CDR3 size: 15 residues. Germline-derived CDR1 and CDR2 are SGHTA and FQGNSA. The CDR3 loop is CASSLVVERGTEAFF. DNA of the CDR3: TGTGCCAGCAGCTTAGTGGTCGAGCGAGGGACTGAAGCTTTCTTT.

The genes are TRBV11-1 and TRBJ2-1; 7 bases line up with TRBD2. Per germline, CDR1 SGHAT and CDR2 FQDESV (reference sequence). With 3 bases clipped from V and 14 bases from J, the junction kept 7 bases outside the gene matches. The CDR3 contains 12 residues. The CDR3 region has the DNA TGTGCCAGCAGCTTGGGACTACTACCCGAGTTCTTC. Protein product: CASSLGLLPEFF. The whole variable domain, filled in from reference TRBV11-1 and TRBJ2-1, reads EAEVAQSPRYKITEKSQAVAFWCDPISGHATLYWYRQILGQGPELLVQFQDESVVDDSQLPKDRFSAERLKGVDSTLKIQPAELGDSAMYLCASSLGLLPEFFGPGTRLTVL.

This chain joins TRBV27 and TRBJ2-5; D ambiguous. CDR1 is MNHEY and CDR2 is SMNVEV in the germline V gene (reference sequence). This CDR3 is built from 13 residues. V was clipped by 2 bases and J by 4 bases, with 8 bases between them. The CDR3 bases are TGTGCCAGCAGTTTAGATAGTATAGAGACCCAGTACTTC. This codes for CASSLDSIETQYF.

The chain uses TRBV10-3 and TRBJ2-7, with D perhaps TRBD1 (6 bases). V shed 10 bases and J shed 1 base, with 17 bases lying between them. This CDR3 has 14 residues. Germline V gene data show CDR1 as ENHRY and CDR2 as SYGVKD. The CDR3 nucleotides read TGTGCCACTTACACAGGGAAAGGATCCTACGAGCAGTACTTC. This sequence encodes CATYTGKGSYEQYF.

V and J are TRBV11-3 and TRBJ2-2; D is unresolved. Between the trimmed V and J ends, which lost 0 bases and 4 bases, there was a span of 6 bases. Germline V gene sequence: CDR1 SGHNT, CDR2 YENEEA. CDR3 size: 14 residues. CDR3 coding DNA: TGTGCCAGCAGCTTAGAAGTGGCCACCGGGGAGCTGTTTTTT. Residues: CASSLEVATGELFF.

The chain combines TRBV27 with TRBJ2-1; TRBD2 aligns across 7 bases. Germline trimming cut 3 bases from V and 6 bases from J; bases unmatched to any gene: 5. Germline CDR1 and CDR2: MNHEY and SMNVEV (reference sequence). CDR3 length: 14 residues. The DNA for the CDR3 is TGTGCCAGCAGTTTCCGGACTAGACTCAATGAGCAGTTCTTC. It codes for CASSFRTRLNEQFF.

The CDR3 sequence is CASSFTSGGADTQYF. CDR3 sequence (DNA): TGTGCCAGCAGCTTCACTAGCGGGGGGGCCGATACGCAGTATTTT. This sequence joins TRBV11-3 and TRBJ2-3; 13 nucleotides agree with TRBD2. From germline, CDR1 is SGHNT and CDR2 YENEEA. The ends lost 3 bases at V and 6 bases at J; junction bases unmatched: 3. The CDR3 is made up of 15 amino acids.

The CDR3 reads CASSPDASGGYQETQYF. CDR3 coding DNA: TGTGCCAGCTCACCGGACGCTAGCGGGGGTTACCAAGAGACCCAGTACTTC. This rearrangement joins TRBV18 to TRBJ2-5; TRBD2 aligns across 10 bases. Trimming cost V 3 bases and J 0 bases; bases outside gene matches: 7. The CDR3 covers 17 residues. Germline V gene sequence: CDR1 KGHSH, CDR2 LQKENI. Filled out from reference TRBV18 and TRBJ2-5, the complete variable domain reads NAGVMQNPRHLVRRRGQEARLRCSPMKGHSHVYWYRQLPEEGLKFMVYLQKENIIDESGMPKERFSAEFPKEGPSILRIQQVVRGDSAAYFCASSPDASGGYQETQYFGPGTRLLVL.

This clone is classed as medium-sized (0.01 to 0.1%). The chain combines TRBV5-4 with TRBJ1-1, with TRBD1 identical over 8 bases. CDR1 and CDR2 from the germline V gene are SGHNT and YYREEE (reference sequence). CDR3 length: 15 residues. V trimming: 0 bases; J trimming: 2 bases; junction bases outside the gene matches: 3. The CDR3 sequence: CASSLDGQGNTEAFF. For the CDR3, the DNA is TGTGCCAGCAGCTTGGATGGACAGGGAAACACTGAAGCTTTCTTT.

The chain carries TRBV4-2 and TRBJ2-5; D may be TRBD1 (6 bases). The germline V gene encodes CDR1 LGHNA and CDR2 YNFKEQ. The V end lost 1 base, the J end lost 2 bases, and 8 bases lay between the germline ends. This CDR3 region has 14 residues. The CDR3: CASSQGGQQETQYF. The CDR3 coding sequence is TGTGCCAGCAGCCAAGGGGGACAACAAGAGACCCAGTACTTC.

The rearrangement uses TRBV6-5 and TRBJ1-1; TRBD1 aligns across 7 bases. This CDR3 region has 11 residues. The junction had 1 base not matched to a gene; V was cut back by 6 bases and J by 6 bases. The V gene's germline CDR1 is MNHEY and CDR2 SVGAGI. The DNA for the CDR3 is TGTGCCAGCAGAGGACAGGCTGAAGCTTTCTTT. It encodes CASRGQAEAFF.

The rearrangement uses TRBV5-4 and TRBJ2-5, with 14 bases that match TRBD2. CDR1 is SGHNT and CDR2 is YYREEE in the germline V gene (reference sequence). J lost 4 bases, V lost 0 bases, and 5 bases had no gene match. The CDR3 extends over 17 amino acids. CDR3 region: CASSLGTSGGFRETQYF. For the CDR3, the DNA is TGTGCCAGCAGCTTGGGGACTAGCGGGGGGTTTAGAGAGACCCAGTACTTC.

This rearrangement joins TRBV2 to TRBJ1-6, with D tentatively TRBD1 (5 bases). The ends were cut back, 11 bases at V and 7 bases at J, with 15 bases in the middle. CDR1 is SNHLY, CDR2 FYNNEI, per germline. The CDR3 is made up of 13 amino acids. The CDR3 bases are TGTGCCTCCCTCGACAGTCGGAATTCACCCCTCCACTTT. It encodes CASLDSRNSPLHF.

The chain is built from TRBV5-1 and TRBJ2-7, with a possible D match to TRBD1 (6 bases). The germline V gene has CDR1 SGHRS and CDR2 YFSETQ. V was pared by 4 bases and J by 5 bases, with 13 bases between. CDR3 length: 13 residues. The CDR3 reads CASSGVQGHEQYF. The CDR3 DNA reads TGCGCCAGCAGCGGTGTACAGGGTCACGAGCAGTACTTC.

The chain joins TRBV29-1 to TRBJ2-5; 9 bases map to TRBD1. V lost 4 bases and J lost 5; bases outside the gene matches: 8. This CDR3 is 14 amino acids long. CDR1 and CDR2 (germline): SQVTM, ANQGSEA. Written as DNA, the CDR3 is TGCAGCGTTGCCCAGGGGACAGGGTGGGAGACCCAGTACTTC. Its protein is CSVAQGTGWETQYF.

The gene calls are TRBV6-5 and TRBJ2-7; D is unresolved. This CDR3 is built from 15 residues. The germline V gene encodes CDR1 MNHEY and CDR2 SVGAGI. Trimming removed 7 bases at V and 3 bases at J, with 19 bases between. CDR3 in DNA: TGTGCCAGCACCCAAAATTATGACACCAACTACGAGCAGTACTTC. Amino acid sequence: CASTQNYDTNYEQYF.

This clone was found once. The CDR3 sequence is CASSLGDRGRETQYF. Here the CDR3 DNA reads TGTGCCAGCAGCTTAGGAGACAGGGGGCGCGAGACCCAGTACTTC. The gene calls are TRBV5-4 and TRBJ2-5; TRBD1 matches 10 bases. This CDR3 has 15 residues. The J segment lost 5 bases and the V segment lost 2 bases, leaving 6 bases of the junction unmatched. Germline V gene sequence: CDR1 SGHNT, CDR2 YYREEE (reference sequence). The variable domain in full, completed from reference TRBV5-4 and TRBJ2-5, reads ETGVTQSPTHLIKTRGQQVTLRCSSQSGHNTVSWYQQALGQGPQFIFQYYREEENGRGNFPPRFSGLQFPNYSSELNVNALELDDSALYLCASSLGDRGRETQYFGPGTRLLVL.

The CDR3 spells CASSGPGTAQETQYF. The CDR3 DNA sequence: TGTGCCAGCAGCGGCCCCGGGACAGCCCAAGAGACCCAGTACTTC. The V call is TRBV7-8, the J call TRBJ2-5; 7 nucleotides line up with TRBD1. V was pared by 5 bases and J by 1 base, with 7 bases of the junction left unmatched. The CDR3 runs 15 residues. Germline CDR1 and CDR2: SGHVS and FQNEAQ.

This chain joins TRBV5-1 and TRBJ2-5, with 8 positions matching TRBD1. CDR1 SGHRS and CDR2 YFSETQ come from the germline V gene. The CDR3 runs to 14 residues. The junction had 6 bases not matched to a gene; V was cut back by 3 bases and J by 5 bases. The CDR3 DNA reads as TGCGCCAGCAGCTCTTCAGGGGGCTGGGAGACCCAGTACTTC. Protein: CASSSSGGWETQYF.

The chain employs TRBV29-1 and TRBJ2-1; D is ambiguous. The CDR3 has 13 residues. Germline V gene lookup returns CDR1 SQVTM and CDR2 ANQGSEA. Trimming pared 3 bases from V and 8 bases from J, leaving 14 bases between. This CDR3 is CSVERLVSHEQFF. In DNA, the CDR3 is TGCAGCGTTGAGCGGCTAGTCAGCCATGAGCAGTTCTTC.

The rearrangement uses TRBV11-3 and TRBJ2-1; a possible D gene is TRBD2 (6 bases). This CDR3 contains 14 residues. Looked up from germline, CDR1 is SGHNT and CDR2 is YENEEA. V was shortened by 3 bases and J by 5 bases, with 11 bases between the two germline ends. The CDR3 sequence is CASSFSGLHNEQFF. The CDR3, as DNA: TGTGCCAGCAGCTTTAGCGGCTTGCACAATGAGCAGTTCTTC.